This T cell receptor (beta chain) was observed in a study of blood T cell repertoires in COVID-19. Libraries were prepared by immunoSEQ multiplex PCR; TCRdb keeps only in-frame clonotypes and omits some of them. Among 350,000 or so clones listed, roughly 90% were seen once. Across about two dozen US areas, participants ranged in age from roughly 18 to 95 years. The sequence was collected from a woman aged 30 to 39 who had been exposed to COVID-19. Sequences were obtained from PBMCs or T cells enriched from blood (not recorded which).

CDR3 region: CASRGATGLNTEAFF. For the CDR3, the DNA is TGTGCCAGCAGGGGGGCCACAGGACTGAACACTGAAGCTTTCTTT. The chain couples TRBV2 to TRBJ1-1, with TRBD1 as a possible D gene (6 bases). The CDR3 contains 15 residues. V gave up 6 bases and J gave up 0 bases, with 14 bases separating them. CDR1 SNHLY and CDR2 FYNNEI come from the germline V gene.